The 20 T cell receptor beta chains below come from one sample, sequenced in a study of cytomegalovirus exposure and HLA in healthy donors (dated by TCRdb to 2017 to 2019). To prepare the library, the immunoSEQ multiplex PCR assay was applied. For the multiplex PCR, a mixture combining 60 forward primers for TCR Vbeta segments and 13 reverse primers for TCR Jbeta segments was used. TCRdb's version of the immuneACCESS table is confined to in-frame rearrangements and falls short of the full clone set. An unresolved V gene accounts for under half of the shortfall where checked; the remainder is of unknown origin. This sample lists 250,000 to 300,000 clones; 70% to 90% were detected once. About 2% of the sample belongs to the ten largest clones. The material sequenced was PBMCs. These receptors all stem from a middle-aged woman in good health and CMV-seropositive.

The rearrangement links TRBV9 to TRBJ1-2, with D perhaps matching TRBD1 (6 bases). CDR1 is SGDLS and CDR2 is YYNGEE in the germline V gene. The CDR3 contains 16 residues. The ends were cut back, 1 base at V and 2 bases at J, with 15 bases in the middle. CDR3 DNA: TGTGCCAGCAGCGTACAGTCACAGGGCAAAAACTATGGCTACACCTTC. Its protein is CASSVQSQGKNYGYTF.

The rearrangement links TRBV29-1 to TRBJ2-1, with a possible D match to TRBD2 (6 bases). Germline assignment: CDR1 SQVTM and CDR2 ANQGSEA. Trimming stripped 2 bases from V and 5 bases from J, with 13 bases between. This CDR3 contains 14 residues. CDR3 loop: CSVENGRGDNEQFF. In DNA form, the CDR3 reads TGCAGCGTTGAAAACGGGAGAGGAGACAATGAGCAGTTCTTC.

This chain links TRBV6-6 with TRBJ2-1, with 10 nucleotides matching TRBD2. The CDR3 has 16 residues. Per the germline V gene, CDR1 is MNHNY and CDR2 is SVGAGI (reference sequence). After removal of 6 bases from V and 2 bases from J, the junction contained 7 bases not matched to a gene. CDR3 DNA: TGTGCCAGCAGCCGGAGCGGGAGGGCCGCCTACAATGAGCAGTTCTTC. Amino acids: CASSRSGRAAYNEQFF.

V and J are TRBV27 and TRBJ2-2; TRBD1 is a possible D gene (6 bases). Trimming took 4 bases from V and 0 from J, leaving 12 bases between them. The CDR3 has 16 residues. Per the germline V gene, CDR1 is MNHEY and CDR2 is SMNVEV (reference sequence). CDR3 bases: TGTGCCAGCAGTTCCCGGACAGTTACGAACACCGGGGAGCTGTTTTTT. This encodes CASSSRTVTNTGELFF.

The chain carries TRBV7-8 and TRBJ2-7; TRBD2 matches 13 bases. The CDR3 covers 16 residues. Germline loops: CDR1 SGHVS, CDR2 FQNEAQ. The V gene end was trimmed by 6 bases and the J gene end by 3 bases; junction bases not matched to a gene: 8. CDR3 bases: TGTGCCAGCAGTTGGGGAGGGACTAGCGGGGTCTACGAGCAGTACTTC. It translates to CASSWGGTSGVYEQYF.

V and J are TRBV5-4 and TRBJ2-3; 8 nucleotides agree with TRBD2. V lost 6 bases to trimming and J lost 2 bases; unmatched junction nucleotides: 5. The CDR3 is made up of 14 amino acids. Germline CDR1 is SGHNT and CDR2 is YYREEE (reference sequence). The CDR3 is CASKAGVDTDTQYF. Here the CDR3 DNA reads TGTGCCAGCAAAGCGGGAGTTGACACAGATACGCAGTATTTT.

The chain combines TRBV19 with TRBJ2-5; TRBD2 is a possible D gene (6 bases). In germline, CDR1 is LNHDA, CDR2 SQIVND (reference sequence). V was pared by 4 bases and J by 6 bases, with 9 bases between. This CDR3 comprises 12 residues. The CDR3 DNA reads TGTGCCAGTAGTAGCGGGGTAAAGACCCAGTACTTC. Translation: CASSSGVKTQYF.

V is TRBV9 and J is TRBJ1-3; weak D call: TRBD1 (6 bases). This CDR3 has 17 residues. CDR1 and CDR2 from the germline V gene are SGDLS and YYNGEE. V lost 0 bases, J lost 3 bases, and 16 bases lay in between. The CDR3 sequence is CASSVGVSAGDGNTIYF. The CDR3 nucleotides are TGTGCCAGCAGCGTAGGGGTGTCGGCAGGGGATGGAAACACCATATATTTT.

In its sample, this clone was seen a few times. This chain connects TRBV27 to TRBJ2-3; 9 bases align to TRBD1. J gave up 4 bases and V 3 bases, and 14 bases lay outside the gene matches. The germline gives CDR1 MNHEY, CDR2 SMNVEV (reference sequence). This CDR3 spans 18 amino acids. The DNA for the CDR3 is TGTGCCAGCAGTTTTCTTGCGTATGGGACAGGGAAAGCAGATACGCAGTATTTT. Protein: CASSFLAYGTGKADTQYF.

Regarding this clone: Other nucleotide sequences in the sample specify the same CDR3. This chain connects TRBV30 to TRBJ1-1, with D hard to call. The CDR3 is made up of 13 amino acids. Germline-derived CDR1 and CDR2 are GTSNPN and SVGIG (reference sequence). Trimming cost V 0 bases and J 1 base, with 6 bases left between them. The CDR3: CAWSVSQNTEAFF. Here the CDR3 DNA reads TGTGCCTGGAGTGTTAGTCAGAACACTGAAGCTTTCTTT. Full variable domain (missing parts from reference TRBV30 and TRBJ1-1): SQTIHQWPATLVQPVGSPLSLECTVEGTSNPNLYWYRQAAGRGLQLLFYSVGIGQISSEVPQNLSASRPQDRQFILSSKKLLLSDSGFYLCAWSVSQNTEAFFGQGTRLTVV.

The rearrangement joins TRBV2 to TRBJ2-3, with 8 bases aligning to TRBD1. The CDR3 is made up of 15 amino acids. The V gene's germline CDR1 is SNHLY and CDR2 FYNNEI. J was trimmed by 4 bases and V by 3 bases; bases with no gene match: 6. CDR3 nucleotides: TGTGCCAGCAGTGACGAAGGACAGGGTTCAGATACGCAGTATTTT. As protein: CASSDEGQGSDTQYF.

This rearrangement joins TRBV13 to TRBJ2-2; 8 nucleotides agree with TRBD2. CDR3 length: 16 amino acids. Per germline, CDR1 PRHDT and CDR2 FYEKMQ (reference sequence). Germline trimming cut 2 bases from V and 4 bases from J; bases unmatched to any gene: 6. CDR3 coding DNA: TGTGCCAGCAGCTTAAGAGCGGGAGCGGGCACCGGGGAGCTGTTTTTT. Translation gives CASSLRAGAGTGELFF.

The chain links TRBV9 to TRBJ2-7; TRBD1 aligns across 8 bases. J was trimmed by 6 bases and V by 0 bases; bases with no gene match: 5. Germline-derived CDR1 and CDR2 are SGDLS and YYNGEE. The length of the CDR3 is 14 residues. DNA of the CDR3: TGTGCCAGCAGCGTAGCCGGACAGGGAGGCGAGCAGTACTTC. Protein sequence: CASSVAGQGGEQYF.

This clone appeared a few times. V gene TRBV28 combines with J gene TRBJ2-4; 8 bases map to TRBD2. With 4 bases clipped from V and 6 bases from J, the junction kept 8 bases outside the gene matches. CDR3 length: 15 amino acids. Germline V lookup: CDR1 MDHEN, CDR2 SYDVKM. DNA of the CDR3: TGTGCCAGCAGTTCCACGGGACTAGAGGGAAACATTCAGTACTTC. This encodes CASSSTGLEGNIQYF. The whole variable domain, remainder taken from reference TRBV28 and TRBJ2-4, is DVKVTQSSRYLVKRTGEKVFLECVQDMDHENMFWYRQDPGLGLRLIYFSYDVKMKEKGDIPEGYSVSREKKERFSLILESASTNQTSMYLCASSSTGLEGNIQYFGAGTRLSVL.

This chain links TRBV6-5 with TRBJ2-1, with unresolved D. This CDR3 has 14 amino acids. Germline assignment: CDR1 MNHEY and CDR2 SVGAGI. The V and J ends lost 4 bases and 10 bases respectively, with 17 bases between them. In nucleotides, the CDR3 is TGTGCCAGCAGTTCCCTTCCCCCCGACACGGAGCAGTTCTTC. Amino acid sequence: CASSSLPPDTEQFF.

The rearrangement links TRBV2 to TRBJ2-5; D not resolved. This CDR3 region has 13 residues. The germline V gene has CDR1 SNHLY and CDR2 FYNNEI. The ends were cut back, 7 bases at V and 2 bases at J, with 11 bases in the middle. The CDR3 reads CASIYREQETQYF. CDR3 DNA: TGTGCCAGCATTTACAGAGAACAAGAGACCCAGTACTTC.

This clone appeared once. V usage is TRBV7-2 and J usage is TRBJ2-7; 9 nucleotides line up with TRBD2. With 5 bases clipped from V and 0 bases from J, the junction kept 8 bases outside the gene matches. The CDR3 contains 16 residues. Germline-derived CDR1 and CDR2 are SGHTA and FQGNSA. CDR3 sequence (DNA): TGTGCCAGCAGCATCCGCGGGAGGGGAAGCTCCTACGAGCAGTACTTC. The encoded protein is CASSIRGRGSSYEQYF. Drawing the rest from reference TRBV7-2 and TRBJ2-7, the complete variable domain is GAGVSQSPSNKVTEKGKDVELRCDPISGHTALYWYRQSLGQGLEFLIYFQGNSAPDKSGLPSDRFSAERTGGSVSTLTIQRTQQEDSAVYLCASSIRGRGSSYEQYFGPGTRLTVT.

This sequence joins TRBV25-1 and TRBJ2-1; TRBD2 is a possible D gene (6 bases). Germline loops: CDR1 MGHDK, CDR2 SYGVNS. This CDR3 has 14 residues. V was pared by 6 bases and J by 8 bases, with 17 bases between. The CDR3, as DNA: TGTGCCAGCAGGGGCTCCGGAGGAGGGCATGAGCAGTTCTTC. Protein sequence: CASRGSGGGHEQFF.

The J gene is TRBJ2-7, the V gene TRBV5-1; TRBD2 is a possible D gene (5 bases). There are 13 residues in the CDR3. V lost 6 bases and J 4 bases, leaving 14 bases between the germline ends. CDR1 SGHRS and CDR2 YFSETQ come from the germline V gene. The CDR3 spells CASKALVGYEQYF. The CDR3 DNA reads as TGCGCCAGCAAAGCACTAGTCGGGTACGAGCAGTACTTC.

J is TRBJ1-5 and V is TRBV7-3; 10 bases align to TRBD1. The ends lost 2 bases at V and 1 base at J; junction bases unmatched: 5. Germline values: CDR1 SGHTA, CDR2 FQGTGA. The CDR3 sequence is 17 residues long. CDR3: CASSLPRDRGSNQPQHF. CDR3 coding DNA: TGTGCCAGCAGCTTACCCCGGGACAGGGGAAGCAATCAGCCCCAGCATTTT.